The 30 T cell receptor beta chains below come from one sample, sequenced in a study of cytomegalovirus exposure and HLA in healthy donors. The PCR employed 60 Vbeta primers together with 13 Jbeta primers. Clones were sequenced by immunoSEQ multiplex PCR, and TCRdb holds only the in-frame ones, with some missing. The sample has tens of thousands of clones; about three quarters are singletons. Sequencing used PBMCs. The receptor set was obtained from a female donor in good health and CMV-seronegative.

This chain joins TRBV4-1 and TRBJ2-1; 7 bases align to TRBD1. Germline CDR1 reads MGHRA; CDR2 reads YSYEKL. Losses at the gene ends were 1 base for V and 8 bases for J; bases not matched to a gene: 5. The CDR3 totals 14 residues. The CDR3 sequence: CASSQGRQGYEQFF. CDR3 DNA: TGCGCCAGCAGCCAAGGCCGACAGGGCTATGAGCAGTTCTTC.

The V and J genes are TRBV2 and TRBJ1-5; 7 bases are shared with TRBD1. Germline trimming cut 6 bases from V and 4 bases from J; bases unmatched to any gene: 9. CDR1 SNHLY and CDR2 FYNNEI come from the germline V gene. The CDR3 is 15 amino acids. Here the CDR3 DNA reads TGTGCCAGCAGCCCATTGGGACAGTTTAATCAGCCCCAGCATTTT. It yields the protein CASSPLGQFNQPQHF. The variable domain in full, with the rest retrieved from reference TRBV2 and TRBJ1-5, is EPEVTQTPSHQVTQMGQEVILRCVPISNHLYFYWYRQILGQKVEFLVSFYNNEISEKSEIFDDQFSVERPDGSNFTLKIRSTKLEDSAMYFCASSPLGQFNQPQHFGDGTRLSIL.

The chain couples TRBV7-6 to TRBJ2-2; TRBD1 is a possible D gene (7 bases). This CDR3 comprises 16 residues. V lost 1 base, J lost 5 bases, and 14 bases lay in between. CDR1 and CDR2 (germline): SGHVS, FNYEAQ. CDR3 in DNA: TGTGCCAGCAGCTTAGTGCCCCAGGGGGGTACCGGGGAGCTGTTTTTT. Translating gives CASSLVPQGGTGELFF.

CDR3 residues: CAISGTSGGGETQYF. CDR3 DNA sequence: TGTGCCATCAGCGGAACTAGCGGCGGGGGGGAGACCCAGTACTTC. The rearrangement uses TRBV10-3 and TRBJ2-5, with 8 bases matching TRBD2. The germline V gene encodes CDR1 ENHRY and CDR2 SYGVKD. CDR3 size: 15 residues. Germline trimming cut 6 bases from V and 5 bases from J; bases unmatched to any gene: 11.

The chain is built from TRBV29-1 and TRBJ2-7; maybe TRBD2 (5 bases). The germline gives CDR1 SQVTM, CDR2 ANQGSEA. CDR3 length: 14 residues. V shed 6 bases and J shed 3 bases, with 18 bases lying between them. As DNA, the CDR3 is TGCAGCGTGCAACTAGGGAACACAAACTACGAGCAGTACTTC. As protein: CSVQLGNTNYEQYF.

The chain uses TRBV28 and TRBJ2-3; D is possibly TRBD1 (6 bases). The CDR3 runs to 17 residues. V was clipped by 3 bases and J by 0 bases, with 16 bases between them. Germline V gives CDR1 MDHEN, CDR2 SYDVKM. The CDR3 loop reads CASSFLPLGASTDTQYF. DNA of the CDR3: TGTGCCAGCAGTTTCCTCCCGTTGGGGGCCAGCACAGATACGCAGTATTTT.

The chain recombines TRBV18 with TRBJ2-7, with TRBD2 as a possible D gene (7 bases). V was cut by 4 bases and J by 5 bases, with 18 bases left in between. Germline-derived CDR1 and CDR2 are KGHSH and LQKENI. The CDR3 consists of 15 residues. In DNA form, the CDR3 reads TGTGCCAGCTCACAGGCTGGGGGGGGCGAGAACGAGCAGTACTTC. It codes for CASSQAGGGENEQYF.

The chain carries TRBV19 and TRBJ1-1, with D possibly matching TRBD1 (5 bases). The CDR3 runs to 13 residues. V was trimmed by 4 bases and J by 0 bases, leaving 6 bases between them. Germline CDR1 and CDR2: LNHDA and SQIVND (reference sequence). CDR3 residues: CASSRQMNTEAFF. The DNA of the CDR3 is TGTGCCAGTAGTAGACAGATGAACACTGAAGCTTTCTTT.

This chain joins TRBV7-9 and TRBJ2-7, with TRBD1 matching over 10 bases. The germline V gene has CDR1 SEHNR and CDR2 FQNEAQ (reference sequence). After removal of 5 bases from V and 6 bases from J, the junction contained 1 base not matched to a gene. The CDR3 sequence is 12 residues long. The chain's CDR3 is CASSGQGGEQYF. CDR3 DNA: TGTGCCAGCAGCGGACAGGGGGGCGAGCAGTACTTC.

The chain uses TRBV7-2 and TRBJ2-7, with 9 nucleotides matching TRBD1. J was trimmed by 7 bases and V by 5 bases; bases with no gene match: 9. The CDR3 totals 14 residues. CDR1 SGHTA and CDR2 FQGNSA come from the germline V gene. CDR3 protein: CASSPFNRGREQYF. The DNA of the CDR3 is TGTGCCAGCAGCCCATTTAACAGGGGGCGAGAGCAGTACTTC.

CDR3 in amino acids: CASRDRGRETQYF. The DNA of the CDR3 is TGTGCCAGCAGGGACAGGGGTCGAGAGACCCAGTACTTC. V is TRBV6-1 and J is TRBJ2-5, with 9 nucleotides matching TRBD1. The CDR3 spans 13 residues. With V trimmed by 6 bases and J by 4 bases, 3 bases remained unmatched. Germline lookup yields CDR1 MNHNS and CDR2 SASEGT.

This clone was counted a single time. The J gene is TRBJ2-3, the V gene TRBV9; 10 bases are shared with TRBD2. The CDR3 has 16 amino acids. Unmatched junction bases numbered 6, after V lost 0 bases and J lost 5 bases. In germline, CDR1 is SGDLS, CDR2 YYNGEE. The CDR3, as DNA: TGTGCCAGCAGCGTAGTCGGGACTAGCGTGGAAGATACGCAGTATTTT. It specifies CASSVVGTSVEDTQYF. The variable domain in full, with the rest retrieved from reference TRBV9 and TRBJ2-3, is DSGVTQTPKHLITATGQRVTLRCSPRSGDLSVYWYQQSLDQGLQFLIQYYNGEERAKGNILERFSAQQFPDLHSELNLSSLELGDSALYFCASSVVGTSVEDTQYFGPGTRLTVL.

This clone was seen a handful of times. The J gene is TRBJ1-1, the V gene TRBV5-4; D not resolved. This CDR3 is built from 16 residues. Trimming took off 4 bases at V and 4 bases at J, with 20 bases between the two ends. Germline V gives CDR1 SGHNT, CDR2 YYREEE (reference sequence). CDR3 DNA sequence: TGTGCCAGCAGCGTGAGGCGGTCGCGAGTGGTCACTGAAGCTTTCTTT. This sequence encodes CASSVRRSRVVTEAFF.

For the CDR3, the DNA is TGTGCCAGCAGTTCGCTTGGGGGGGCTAACTATGGCTACACCTTC. Translated, it gives CASSSLGGANYGYTF. The chain has TRBV6-1 and TRBJ1-2, with a weak D call TRBD1 (5 bases). V was clipped by 5 bases and J by 0 bases, with 13 bases between them. In germline, CDR1 is MNHNS, CDR2 SASEGT. The length of the CDR3 is 15 residues.

The V and J genes are TRBV6-1 and TRBJ2-7; 8 nucleotides agree with TRBD2. The ends lost 6 bases at V and 4 bases at J; junction bases unmatched: 5. The CDR3 runs to 13 residues. The germline V gene has CDR1 MNHNS and CDR2 SASEGT. The CDR3 DNA follows: TGTGCCAGCAGCGACGGGAGGGGATACGAGCAGTACTTC. The encoded protein is CASSDGRGYEQYF.

V gene TRBV19 combines with J gene TRBJ1-1; the match to TRBD1 covers 8 bases. Unmatched junction bases numbered 0, after V lost 4 bases and J lost 5 bases. Germline lookup yields CDR1 LNHDA and CDR2 SQIVND (reference sequence). The length of the CDR3 is 12 residues. CDR3 bases: TGTGCCAGTAGTAACAGGGGGACTGAAGCTTTCTTT. This sequence encodes CASSNRGTEAFF.

The V and J genes are TRBV5-1 and TRBJ2-1, with 9 bases fitting TRBD2. V lost 10 bases, J lost 0 bases, and 5 bases stayed unmatched. Germline CDR1 and CDR2: SGHRS and YFSETQ. The CDR3 loop spans 14 amino acids. The CDR3: CASAGLASYNEQFF. CDR3 nucleotide sequence: TGCGCCTCAGCGGGACTAGCCTCCTACAATGAGCAGTTCTTC.

The chain joins TRBV18 to TRBJ2-2; 9 nucleotides line up with TRBD1. Per germline, CDR1 KGHSH and CDR2 LQKENI. Losses at the gene ends were 3 bases for V and 4 bases for J; bases not matched to a gene: 24. The CDR3 extends over 22 amino acids. The CDR3 spells CASSPPRRDRVLFGEITGELFF. The DNA of the CDR3 is TGTGCCAGCTCACCTCCCCGCCGGGACAGGGTTCTTTTTGGCGAGATCACCGGGGAGCTGTTTTTT. The full variable domain, rest sourced from reference TRBV18 and TRBJ2-2, is NAGVMQNPRHLVRRRGQEARLRCSPMKGHSHVYWYRQLPEEGLKFMVYLQKENIIDESGMPKERFSAEFPKEGPSILRIQQVVRGDSAAYFCASSPPRRDRVLFGEITGELFFGEGSRLTVL.

The chain employs TRBV7-9 and TRBJ2-3, with 9 bases fitting TRBD2. Germline V CDR1 and CDR2: SEHNR, FQNEAQ (reference sequence). This CDR3 is built from 16 residues. J was trimmed by 4 bases and V by 2 bases; bases with no gene match: 7. The CDR3 DNA reads TGTGCCAGCAGCTTAATGGCGGGAGGGCGCGCAGATACGCAGTATTTT. Its translation is CASSLMAGGRADTQYF.

The chain recombines TRBV7-8 with TRBJ2-7; D gene uncertain. In germline, CDR1 is SGHVS, CDR2 FQNEAQ. Between the trimmed V and J ends, which lost 1 base and 7 bases, there was a span of 11 bases. The CDR3 loop spans 13 amino acids. The chain's CDR3 is CASSLGTVKEQYF. The CDR3 DNA sequence: TGTGCCAGCAGCTTAGGCACAGTGAAGGAGCAGTACTTC.

This clone was counted between two and nine times. The CDR3 region is CASSFRGSGYTF. CDR3 in DNA: TGTGCCAGCAGTTTCCGGGGGAGTGGCTACACCTTC. V is TRBV28 and J is TRBJ1-2; tentative D call: TRBD1 (5 bases). The CDR3 is made up of 12 amino acids. Trimming pared 3 bases from V and 7 bases from J, leaving 9 bases between. Germline CDR1 MDHEN, CDR2 SYDVKM.

A single count supports this clone. The CDR3 DNA reads as TGTGCCAGCAGTGAATGGCGGGGGTCGGGTTCACCCCTCCACTTT. Translation gives CASSEWRGSGSPLHF. The chain links TRBV6-1 to TRBJ1-6; D may be TRBD1 (5 bases). With 2 bases removed from V and 9 bases from J, the gap between germline ends came to 14 bases. Germline V CDR1 and CDR2: MNHNS, SASEGT. The CDR3 extends over 15 amino acids.

CDR3 DNA sequence: TGTGCCAGCAGCTTGCTGGCTTATAATTCACCCCTCCACTTT. Translated, it gives CASSLLAYNSPLHF. The chain joins TRBV5-6 to TRBJ1-6; D ambiguous. This CDR3 region has 14 residues. V was shortened by 1 base and J by 4 bases, with 6 bases between the two germline ends. Germline V CDR1 and CDR2: SGHDT, YYEEEE.

V is TRBV4-3 and J is TRBJ2-2, with 9 positions matching TRBD2. The germline gives CDR1 LGHNA, CDR2 YSLEER. The CDR3 is made up of 16 amino acids. With V trimmed by 2 bases and J by 6 bases, 7 bases remained unmatched. CDR3 region: CASSQYRGGAAGELFF. CDR3 DNA sequence: TGCGCCAGCAGCCAATACCGCGGGGGGGCGGCCGGGGAGCTGTTTTTT.

This clone appeared a single time. This chain joins TRBV7-8 and TRBJ2-2; no clear D gene. The V gene lost 5 bases and the J gene lost 4 bases, with 14 bases spanning the gap. Germline V gene lookup returns CDR1 SGHVS and CDR2 FQNEAQ. The CDR3 length is 15 residues. CDR3 nucleotide sequence: TGTGCCAGCAGCGTGGGCCGAAACCCCACCGGGGAGCTGTTTTTT. It codes for CASSVGRNPTGELFF.

The sample holds a few counts of this clone. The gene calls are TRBV18 and TRBJ1-2; possible D gene TRBD1, 6 bases. Per the germline V gene, CDR1 is KGHSH and CDR2 is LQKENI. The V end lost 3 bases, the J end lost 4 bases, and 12 bases lay between the germline ends. The CDR3 length is 14 residues. The CDR3 DNA reads as TGTGCCAGCTCACCCCCGGACAGCGCCTATGGCTACACCTTC. It translates to CASSPPDSAYGYTF.

The rearrangement joins TRBV6-1 to TRBJ1-5; 7 bases match TRBD1. This CDR3 is 14 amino acids long. Germline lookup yields CDR1 MNHNS and CDR2 SASEGT. With 4 bases clipped from V and 5 bases from J, the junction kept 5 bases outside the gene matches. Here the CDR3 reads CASSGQGADQPQHF. CDR3 in DNA: TGTGCCAGCAGTGGACAGGGAGCAGATCAGCCCCAGCATTTT.

J is TRBJ2-3 and V is TRBV28; D remains unclear. Between the trimmed V and J ends, which lost 8 bases and 2 bases, there was a span of 11 bases. The V gene's germline CDR1 is MDHEN and CDR2 SYDVKM. This CDR3 is 13 amino acids long. CDR3 sequence reads: CASARVITDTQYF. The CDR3 DNA reads as TGTGCCAGCGCTCGGGTCATCACAGATACGCAGTATTTT.

This clone was found a few times. The genes are TRBV28 and TRBJ2-7; 10 bases are a match to TRBD1. The V segment lost 3 bases and the J segment 3 bases; nucleotides outside the gene matches: 8. Germline CDR1 is MDHEN and CDR2 is SYDVKM. The CDR3 consists of 16 residues. Here the CDR3 DNA reads TGTGCCAGCAGTTTGTCAACCGGGACAGGGGTCTACGAGCAGTACTTC. It translates to CASSLSTGTGVYEQYF.

The gene calls are TRBV6-1 and TRBJ2-7; D not resolved. Germline loops: CDR1 MNHNS, CDR2 SASEGT. This CDR3 comprises 13 residues. The V and J ends lost 7 bases and 6 bases respectively, with 16 bases between them. CDR3 loop: CASMEPTNPEQYF. CDR3 DNA: TGTGCCAGCATGGAGCCGACCAATCCCGAGCAGTACTTC.